The 18 T cell receptor beta chains presented below share a single source sample, sequenced in a study of vaccination and CD4 T cells after COVID-19. Treatment: roughly 10-day PBMC culture with coronavirus spike peptide pools or control peptides (ViraFEST assay). CD4+ T-cell collection from the unexposed donor predated the COVID-19 pandemic (2011-2018). At the Johns Hopkins FTIC core, DNA taken from cultured CD4+ T cells was sequenced by way of the Oncomine TCR Beta short-read assay. Each CDR3 protein is one row after TCRdb ran MiXCR on the PCR reads. The data contain roughly 1,900 distinct CDR3 sequences, 15% to 20% of them singletons. Their antigens remain unidentified. The sequencing sample was made of CD4+ T cells from blood, cultured in vitro. Receptors were obtained from a human donor in good health.

This clonotype occurred a few times. This rearrangement joins TRBV27 to TRBJ2-6; 8 bases match TRBD1. The V segment lost 5 bases and the J segment 4 bases; nucleotides outside the gene matches: 7. This CDR3 contains 16 residues. The germline gives CDR1 MNHEY, CDR2 SMNVEV (reference sequence). CDR3 amino acids: CASSPGTGRGANVLTF. As DNA, the CDR3 is TGTGCCAGCAGTCCCGGGACAGGCCGAGGGGCCAACGTCCTGACTTTC.

Concerning this clonotype itself: Sequence at one end of the junction differs from germline and may be a read error. The V gene is TRBV29-1, the J gene TRBJ2-2, with a possible D match to TRBD2 (5 bases). The length of the CDR3 is 13 residues. The germline gives CDR1 SQVTM, CDR2 ANQGSEA. In DNA, the CDR3 is TGCAGCGTTCAAGACTATTCCGGTGGAGAGCTGTTTTTT. Translation gives CSVQDYSGGELFF.

The chain has TRBV28 and TRBJ1-5, with TRBD1 as a possible D gene (6 bases). Germline CDR1 is MDHEN and CDR2 is SYDVKM. The V and J ends lost 9 bases and 5 bases respectively, with 14 bases between them. The CDR3 runs to 13 residues. The chain's CDR3 is CASRPGQDQPQHF. The DNA for the CDR3 is TGTGCCAGTCGGCCGGGACAAGATCAGCCCCAGCATTTT.

This clonotype was observed a few times. The chain combines TRBV21-1 with TRBJ2-5; TRBD1 is taken as the D call from the table, unchecked against the DNA. TRBJ2-7 matches the DNA end more closely, so the J call is doubtful. TRBV21-1 corresponds to a pseudogene. The CDR3 is made up of 14 amino acids. The CDR3 reads CASSKIGGFAEQYF. CDR3 bases: TGTGCCAGCAGCAAAATCGGGGGGTTCGCCGAGCAGTACTTC.

This clonotype was detected a few times. The rearrangement joins TRBV7-6 to TRBJ1-1; 9 bases match TRBD1. Trimming took 2 bases from V and 4 from J; bases not matched to a gene: 8. CDR1 and CDR2 (germline): SGHVS, FNYEAQ. This CDR3 contains 16 residues. CDR3 sequence (DNA): TGTGCCAGCAGCTTATCCTACAGGGGGCACGGCACTGAAGCTTTCTTT. This encodes CASSLSYRGHGTEAFF.

The V gene is TRBV18, the J gene TRBJ2-1; D is uncertain. The germline CDR1 and CDR2 sequences are KGHSH and LQKENI. The CDR3 length is 14 residues. Deletions cut 1 base from V and 0 bases from J, with 4 bases between. CDR3 amino acids: CASSPLSSYNEQFF. The CDR3 bases are TGTGCCAGCTCACCACTTTCCTCCTACAATGAGCAGTTCTTC.

The gene calls are TRBV5-1 and TRBJ1-1; TRBD1 aligns across 8 bases. The CDR3 is made up of 16 amino acids. Losses at the gene ends were 3 bases for V and 1 base for J; bases not matched to a gene: 8. Germline V lookup: CDR1 SGHRS, CDR2 YFSETQ. The CDR3 protein is CASSSMGGQANTEAFF. The CDR3 DNA sequence: TGCGCCAGCAGCTCGATGGGGGGACAGGCGAACACTGAAGCTTTCTTT. Looking up the rest from reference TRBV5-1 and TRBJ1-1 gives the full variable domain: KAGVTQTPRYLIKTRGQQVTLSCSPISGHRSVSWYQQTPGQGLQFLFEYFSETQRNKGNFPGRFSGRQFSNSRSEMNVSTLELGDSALYLCASSSMGGQANTEAFFGQGTRLTVV.

Comment on this clonotype: One base away lies a much larger clone, so this may be a sequencing read error. The chain has TRBV20-1 and TRBJ2-3; 8 bases agree with TRBD1. V was pared by 5 bases and J by 0 bases, with 7 bases of the junction left unmatched. From germline, CDR1 is DFQATT and CDR2 SNEGSKA (reference sequence). The CDR3 has 15 residues. The CDR3 region is CSAAKRQGSTDTQYF. CDR3 DNA sequence: TGCAGTGCTGCAAAACGACAGGGGAGCACAGATACGCAGTATTTT.

By sample fraction, this clonotype is medium-sized (0.01 to 0.1%). V gene TRBV2 combines with J gene TRBJ1-5; TRBD1 is a possible D gene (6 bases). CDR1 is SNHLY, CDR2 FYNNEI, per germline. Trimming removed 3 bases from V and 9 bases from J, with 12 bases in between. This CDR3 has 13 residues. Here the CDR3 reads CASSEGARPPQHF. DNA for the CDR3: TGTGCCAGCAGTGAGGGGGCGCGTCCGCCCCAGCATTTT. Full variable domain (missing parts from reference TRBV2 and TRBJ1-5): EPEVTQTPSHQVTQMGQEVILRCVPISNHLYFYWYRQILGQKVEFLVSFYNNEISEKSEIFDDQFSVERPDGSNFTLKIRSTKLEDSAMYFCASSEGARPPQHFGDGTRLSIL.

A single count supports this clonotype. V usage is TRBV12-3 or TRBV12-4 and J usage is TRBJ1-1, with TRBD1 as a possible D gene (6 bases). CDR3 length: 13 residues. V dropped 8 bases and J dropped 4 bases, with 14 bases sitting between them. In nucleotides, the CDR3 is TGTGCCAGCGGGGTACAGGGAGGCACTGAAGCTTTCTTT. It translates to CASGVQGGTEAFF.

This clonotype was recorded a few times. The chain recombines TRBV24-1 with TRBJ2-4, with D hard to call. The V gene lost 3 bases and the J gene lost 10 bases, with 15 bases spanning the gap. Per the germline V gene, CDR1 is KGHDR and CDR2 is SFDVKD. This CDR3 spans 14 amino acids. CDR3 nucleotide sequence: TGTGCCACCAGTGATGTGATACAGCAAGAAATTCAGTACTTC. Its protein is CATSDVIQQEIQYF.

This clonotype was seen a handful of times. V is TRBV12-1 and J is TRBJ2-3; the table assigns TRBD1, which was not confirmed against the DNA. TRBV12-1 is annotated as a pseudogene. CDR3 length: 15 amino acids. The CDR3 region is CASSFARGRTDTQYF. CDR3 bases: TGTGCCAGCAGCTTTGCGCGGGGGCGCACAGATACGCAGTATTTT.

This clonotype turned up a few times. This chain joins TRBV7-2 and TRBJ1-2; no clear D gene. The CDR3 runs 12 residues. Germline-derived CDR1 and CDR2 are SGHTA and FQGNSA. Trimming stripped 1 base from V and 4 bases from J, with 4 bases between. In DNA form, the CDR3 reads TGTGCCAGCAGCTTAGGGGGCTATGGCTACACCTTC. It translates to CASSLGGYGYTF.

The table lists this clonotype with a few counts. The chain couples TRBV20-1 to TRBJ2-7, with TRBD1 matching over 11 bases. The CDR3 spans 14 residues. Germline V gene data show CDR1 as DFQATT and CDR2 as SNEGSKA (reference sequence). The CDR3 spells CSVYPGQGGYEQYF. In nucleotides, the CDR3 is TGCAGCGTATATCCGGGACAGGGGGGCTACGAGCAGTACTTC.

The CDR3, as DNA: TGTGCCACCAACCCAGGGGGCGCAAGGGTAAACTATGGCTACACCTTC. Protein product: CATNPGGARVNYGYTF. The V and J genes are TRBV7-9 and TRBJ1-2, with 8 nucleotides matching TRBD1. CDR3 length equals 16 residues. Germline trimming cut 10 bases from V and 2 bases from J; bases unmatched to any gene: 15. Germline lookup yields CDR1 SEHNR and CDR2 FQNEAQ (reference sequence).

In its sample, this clonotype was seen a few times. V gene TRBV20-1 combines with J gene TRBJ2-7; a weak D match, TRBD2 (5 bases). Germline CDR1 and CDR2: DFQATT and SNEGSKA (reference sequence). CDR3 size: 11 residues. V lost 4 bases and J 3 bases, leaving 7 bases between the germline ends. This CDR3 reads CSAIEGYEQYF. CDR3 in DNA: TGCAGTGCTATCGAGGGCTACGAGCAGTACTTC.

This chain uses TRBV7-2 with TRBJ2-7, with 12 positions matching TRBD2. Germline lookup yields CDR1 SGHTA and CDR2 FQGNSA. The V gene end was trimmed by 6 bases and the J gene end by 1 base; junction bases not matched to a gene: 4. The CDR3 extends over 15 amino acids. The CDR3 loop is CASRATSGSSYEQYF. The CDR3, as DNA: TGTGCCAGCAGGGCGACTAGCGGGAGTTCCTACGAGCAGTACTTC.

The chain uses TRBV18 and TRBJ1-6; a possible D gene is TRBD1 (5 bases). The V end lost 5 bases, the J end lost 8 bases, and 13 bases lay between the germline ends. The length of the CDR3 is 14 residues. Germline CDR1 KGHSH, CDR2 LQKENI. The CDR3, as DNA: TGTGCCAGCTCAGCGGGACGAACCTATTCACCCCTCCACTTT. Its translation: CASSAGRTYSPLHF.